This T cell receptor beta chain originates from a study of blood T cell repertoires in COVID-19 (dated by TCRdb to 2018 to 2021). For the study in its entirety: Collaborator samples came from the United States, Italy and Spain and covered acute and convalescent phases of COVID-19. The prospective study material was composed of cDNA or gDNA derived from T cells, B-cell-depleted T cells, or PBMCs. Subjects who had been exposed to COVID-19, were actively infected with it, or had recovered from it provided the deeply sampled blood TCRbeta repertoires that made up the dataset. A freely available public database, intended as a resource for researchers studying the immune response to SARS-CoV-2, is where the repertoires were released. The samples were drawn from two sources: the first 160 participants of the ongoing ImmuneRACE study, and 1,000 to 1,500 subjects contributed by 6 global collaborators. Nearly every sample came with metadata listing a de-identified subject ID, COVID-19 status, age in years and sex. HLA class I and class II types, where available, came from metadata supplied by the sample provider rather than from assay-based typing.

Study-level results and caveats: How much clinical and demographic metadata was included differed by source and by participant, and the metadata was provided uncurated.

TCRbeta CDR3 regions were amplified from genomic DNA by means of the immunoSEQ Assay, a bias-controlled multiplex PCR. As for the authors' bioinformatics: Nucleated cell counts per sample were estimated from amplification of reference gene primers within the assay. Sequence reads were collapsed and filtered to measure the absolute abundance of every unique TCRbeta CDR3 rearrangement. For each sample, productive Simpson clonality was calculated by taking the square root of Simpson's diversity index across productive rearrangements. This is the immuneACCESS table as TCRdb keeps it, with only in-frame sequences that have V and J called. A part of the clones is gone; compared with another copy, unresolved V genes explain less than half, and the rest is unexplained. That table gives V, J and clone size, and the DNA gave D and trimming. In this sample the table shows some 48,000 clones, roughly nine tenths of which occur a single time. Around a fifth of the sample belongs to the ten largest clones.

Collaborating institutions collected whole blood in K2EDTA tubes following their own protocols. Collaborator samples were shipped for TCRbeta analysis as frozen whole blood, isolated PBMCs, or DNA extracted from either sample type. From cysteine to phenylalanine, the CDR3 is 14 amino acids long. Only the CDR3 portion is preserved as DNA: 42 bases, with reading frame beginning at the first base. CDR1 and CDR2, per the germline V gene, are SGHTA and FQGTGA. V lost 4 bases and J lost 4 bases; the stretch between them is 12 bases long. Concerning this clone: Its antigen is still unknown. Base qualities were left out, and no much larger clone turns up one base away.

This clonotype was sampled from a man between 65 and 80 years old with active COVID-19. The rearranged chain carries TRBV7-3 and TRBJ2-3; TRBD2 is perhaps the D gene, given 5 matching bases. The sample taken for sequencing was peripheral blood. CDR3 protein: CASSSGLAPDTQYF. The nucleotide sequence is given as TGTGCCAGCAGCTCCGGTCTAGCTCCAGATACGCAGTATTTT.